This T cell receptor (beta chain) was documented in a study of blood T cell repertoires in COVID-19. Participants, about 18 to 100 years old, spanned under 30 US areas. The germline gives CDR1 LNHDA, CDR2 SQIVND (reference sequence). The trim removed 7 bases at V and 3 bases at J, leaving 2 bases unmatched. The CDR3 is 14 residues long. This table comes from immunoSEQ multiplex PCR, and its TCRdb copy is limited to in-frame clones, with some not included. This table has around 260,000 clones, under 90% appearing once. This clone was observed a few times. The rearrangement uses TRBV19 and TRBJ2-1, with 11 bases lining up with TRBD2. This TCR came from a man in his thirties or forties with acute COVID-19. The sample taken for sequencing was PBMCs or T cells enriched from blood (not recorded which). CDR3 in amino acids: CASKLAGVYNEQFF. For the CDR3, the DNA is TGTGCCAGTAAACTAGCGGGGGTCTACAATGAGCAGTTCTTC.